Listed here are 14 T cell receptor beta chains from one sample, sequenced in a study of shared clonotypes between healthy human individuals. Data came from immunoSEQ multiplex PCR; TCRdb stores just in-frame clones and leaves some out. This table has some 1 million clones, around 76% appearing once. Sequencing used memory CD4+ T cells sorted from blood. The subset: CD45RA-negative fraction. The receptors here all came from a man aged 18 to 35 in good health.

The gene calls are TRBV11-2 and TRBJ2-2; 10 nucleotides align to TRBD1. Trimming cost V 5 bases and J 6 bases; bases outside gene matches: 6. From germline, CDR1 is SGHAT and CDR2 FQNNGV. The CDR3 sequence is 15 residues long. CDR3 in amino acids: CASSPGQGGPGELFF. As DNA, the CDR3 is TGTGCCAGCAGCCCCGGACAGGGGGGCCCCGGGGAGCTGTTTTTT.

The V gene is TRBV10-2, the J gene TRBJ2-3, with D possibly matching TRBD1 (5 bases). Germline lookup yields CDR1 WSHSY and CDR2 SAAADI. The CDR3 covers 14 residues. The V gene lost 6 bases and the J gene lost 2 bases, with 12 bases spanning the gap. Written as DNA, the CDR3 is TGCGCCAGCAGATCGACAGACATCACAGATACGCAGTATTTT. Translation: CASRSTDITDTQYF.

This chain links TRBV12-5 with TRBJ2-1, with TRBD1 as a possible D gene (7 bases). There are 16 residues in the CDR3. CDR1 and CDR2 from the germline V gene are LGHNT and FRNRAP. Trimming pared 2 bases from V and 0 bases from J, leaving 11 bases between. CDR3 in amino acids: CASGLRGDSSYNEQFF. CDR3 bases: TGTGCTAGTGGTTTGAGGGGGGACAGCTCCTACAATGAGCAGTTCTTC.

The V gene is TRBV19, the J gene TRBJ1-5; TRBD1 matches at 10 bases. The CDR3 consists of 15 residues. Germline V gene data show CDR1 as LNHDA and CDR2 as SQIVND (reference sequence). Trimming cost V 4 bases and J 7 bases; bases outside gene matches: 7. For the CDR3, the DNA is TGTGCCAGTAGTAAAGGGACAGGGGAGAAACAGCCCCAGCATTTT. This gives the protein CASSKGTGEKQPQHF.

The V and J genes are TRBV10-3 and TRBJ2-7; 12 bases are a match to TRBD2. The V gene end was trimmed by 7 bases and the J gene end by 7 bases; junction bases not matched to a gene: 11. The CDR3 covers 15 residues. CDR1 is ENHRY, CDR2 SYGVKD, per germline. The CDR3 protein is CAITGGRLAGEEQYF. DNA of the CDR3: TGTGCCATCACCGGAGGGAGACTAGCGGGAGAAGAGCAGTACTTC.

The chain carries TRBV27 and TRBJ1-2; possibly TRBD1 for D (5 bases). Trimming shortened V by 5 bases and J by 6 bases, and 13 bases separated the two germline ends. This CDR3 comprises 13 residues. The germline V gene has CDR1 MNHEY and CDR2 SMNVEV (reference sequence). The CDR3, as DNA: TGTGCCAGCAGTCCGGTAGGGGATAATGGCTACACCTTC. Its protein is CASSPVGDNGYTF.

The chain is built from TRBV19 and TRBJ2-2; TRBD1 is a possible D gene (7 bases). Germline CDR1 reads LNHDA; CDR2 reads SQIVND (reference sequence). Deletions cut 6 bases from V and 5 bases from J, with 19 bases between. The CDR3 is 16 residues long. The CDR3 here is CASSALWRGRTGELFF. The CDR3 region has the DNA TGTGCCAGTAGCGCCCTTTGGAGGGGGCGTACCGGGGAGCTGTTTTTT.

The chain carries TRBV29-1 and TRBJ1-1, with D possibly TRBD1 on 6 matching bases. V gave up 6 bases and J gave up 10 bases, with 21 bases separating them. The CDR3 contains 13 residues. The germline gives CDR1 SQVTM, CDR2 ANQGSEA. For the CDR3, the DNA is TGCAGCGTGGGAGTCACAGGGCCCTTTCGAGCTTTCTTT. Amino acid sequence: CSVGVTGPFRAFF.

Note on this clone: Its ends do not fully match the called genes, so a read error is possible. The rearrangement joins TRBV7-7 to TRBJ2-5; 8 bases agree with TRBD1. The J call may be faulty, since TRBJ2-7 better matches the DNA end. The germline V gene has CDR1 SSHAT and CDR2 FNYEAQ (reference sequence). The CDR3 is 15 amino acids. CDR3 in DNA: TGTGCTAGCAGCCCCGGACAGGGAGCGGCCTACGAGCAGTACTTC. Protein sequence: CASSPGQGAAYEQYF.

This rearrangement joins TRBV7-8 to TRBJ2-5; 8 bases match TRBD1. After removal of 3 bases from V and 6 bases from J, the junction contained 3 bases not matched to a gene. This CDR3 contains 13 residues. Germline V gene lookup returns CDR1 SGHVS and CDR2 FQNEAQ. The DNA for the CDR3 is TGTGCCAGCAGCTTGGACAGGGCTAAGACCCAGTACTTC. Translation: CASSLDRAKTQYF.

This clone was detected ten times or more. The V gene is TRBV25-1, the J gene TRBJ2-1; perhaps TRBD2 as D (7 bases). This CDR3 spans 16 amino acids. V was clipped by 3 bases and J by 3 bases, with 15 bases between them. CDR1 is MGHDK and CDR2 is SYGVNS in the germline V gene. The CDR3 bases are TGTGCCAGCAGTGAGGGGGGGGCCCTATTCTACAATGAGCAGTTCTTC. It translates to CASSEGGALFYNEQFF.

The J gene is TRBJ2-1, the V gene TRBV7-2; D is undetermined. Trimming took 3 bases from V and 4 from J, leaving 13 bases between them. The CDR3 loop spans 15 amino acids. The germline CDR1 and CDR2 sequences are SGHTA and FQGNSA. The CDR3 sequence is CASSLGKGYYNEQFF. CDR3 coding DNA: TGTGCCAGCAGCTTGGGAAAAGGGTATTACAATGAGCAGTTCTTC. Drawing the rest from reference TRBV7-2 and TRBJ2-1, the complete variable domain is GAGVSQSPSNKVTEKGKDVELRCDPISGHTALYWYRQSLGQGLEFLIYFQGNSAPDKSGLPSDRFSAERTGGSVSTLTIQRTQQEDSAVYLCASSLGKGYYNEQFFGPGTRLTVL.

The chain has TRBV12-5 and TRBJ1-2, with D perhaps TRBD1 (5 bases). This CDR3 has 13 amino acids. CDR1 and CDR2 (germline): LGHNT, FRNRAP. Between the trimmed V and J ends, which lost 6 bases and 2 bases, there was a span of 10 bases. The CDR3 reads CASGLQGNYGYTF. In nucleotides, the CDR3 is TGTGCTAGTGGACTCCAGGGCAACTATGGCTACACCTTC.

The rearrangement links TRBV27 to TRBJ2-2, with D possibly TRBD1 on 5 matching bases. Trimming shortened V by 6 bases and J by 7 bases, and 9 bases separated the two germline ends. Germline V lookup: CDR1 MNHEY, CDR2 SMNVEV (reference sequence). The CDR3 length is 12 residues. The CDR3 is CASRPGFGELFF. The CDR3 bases are TGTGCCAGCAGACCAGGGTTCGGGGAGCTGTTTTTT.